This TCR beta chain was profiled in a study of cytomegalovirus exposure and HLA in healthy donors. Points from the study as a whole: A later analysis linked a missense DCLRE1C variant to TCR beta V- and J-gene trimming.

Details on this clone: Its antigen remains unknown.

The V and J ends lost 5 bases and 4 bases respectively, with 14 bases between them. The germline CDR1 and CDR2 sequences are PRHDT and FYEKMQ (reference sequence). This CDR3 is built from 14 residues. PCR employed 60 Vbeta and 13 Jbeta primers. Generated by immunoSEQ multiplex PCR, the TCRdb table keeps only in-frame clones and is missing some. The data show 90,000 to 130,000 clones, roughly 85% seen once. The J gene is TRBJ1-2, the V gene TRBV13, with D unresolved. This TCR derives from a man aged 25-45 years in good health and CMV-seropositive. Input material: PBMCs. CDR3 protein: CASSPMRSPYGYTF. The CDR3 DNA is TGTGCCAGCAGCCCGATGAGGAGTCCCTATGGCTACACCTTC.